Listed here are 22 T cell receptor beta chains from one sample, sequenced in a study of monozygotic twins with inflammatory bowel disease. With the 5' RACE reads reprocessed, TCRdb shows one record per CDR3 protein and no DNA. The listing contains some 400,000 distinct CDR3 sequences. The source material was blood. These receptors were obtained from a human donor with ulcerative colitis or Crohn's disease, or a healthy co-twin of an affected twin (not recorded which).

The chain is built from TRBV7-9 and TRBJ1-1; TCRdb's assignment of TRBD1 cannot be checked, as there is no DNA. Germline CDR1 is SEHNR and CDR2 is FQNEAQ (reference sequence). The CDR3 runs to 14 residues. Here the CDR3 reads CASSNPGQGSGAFF.

The genes are TRBV19 and TRBJ1-6; TCRdb's D call of TRBD1 is untestable without DNA. Germline assignment: CDR1 LNHDA and CDR2 SQIVND (reference sequence). The CDR3 spans 15 residues. The CDR3 sequence: CASSGWTGENSPLHF.

The chain links TRBV14 to TRBJ1-3. The V gene's germline CDR1 is SGHDN and CDR2 FVKESK. This CDR3 region has 14 residues. The CDR3 sequence: CASSQDISGNTIYF.

The rearrangement uses TRBV29-1 and TRBJ2-1. Looked up from germline, CDR1 is SQVTM and CDR2 is ANQGSEA. This CDR3 contains 14 residues. CDR3 loop: CSVMVRNPVNEQFF.

The chain joins TRBV11-1 to TRBJ2-3; the TCRdb D gene call, TRBD2, has no DNA to confirm it. The V gene's germline CDR1 is SGHAT and CDR2 FQDESV (reference sequence). This CDR3 region has 18 residues. This CDR3 reads CASSLVLGLAGGSDTQYF.

The chain links TRBV5-1 to TRBJ2-5. Looked up from germline, CDR1 is SGHRS and CDR2 is YFSETQ. CDR3 length: 14 residues. CDR3: CASSLSAQKETQYF.

The chain combines TRBV5-6 with TRBJ1-6. Germline-derived CDR1 and CDR2 are SGHDT and YYEEEE. There are 17 residues in the CDR3. CDR3 protein: CASSLGALSSYNSPLHF.

The J gene is TRBJ1-6, the V gene TRBV19. Germline CDR1 LNHDA, CDR2 SQIVND (reference sequence). This CDR3 comprises 14 residues. CDR3 amino acids: CASSNTPTHSPLHF.

The chain uses TRBV9 and TRBJ2-3; TCRdb calls TRBD1, which cannot be checked without DNA. This CDR3 is 15 amino acids long. CDR1 SGDLS and CDR2 YYNGEE come from the germline V gene. The CDR3 is CASSRMGGSTDTQYF.

The rearrangement links TRBV29-1 to TRBJ1-1; with no DNA, the TCRdb D assignment of TRBD1 cannot be verified. This CDR3 spans 13 amino acids. Germline lookup yields CDR1 SQVTM and CDR2 ANQGSEA. The CDR3 reads CSGGQTLNTEAFF.

The chain links TRBV3-1 to TRBJ1-1; TCRdb returns TRBD1, unconfirmable since there is no DNA. CDR1 and CDR2 (germline): LGHDT, YNNKEL (reference sequence). This CDR3 comprises 16 residues. CDR3: CASSQGPPRWDTEAFF.

The chain employs TRBV5-1 and TRBJ1-1; there is no DNA to check the TCRdb D call of TRBD1. This CDR3 is built from 13 residues. CDR1 SGHRS and CDR2 YFSETQ come from the germline V gene. The CDR3 region is CASSSRQLTEAFF.

The chain joins TRBV2 to TRBJ2-3; TCRdb's assignment of TRBD2 cannot be checked, as there is no DNA. The CDR3 sequence is 16 residues long. Germline V lookup: CDR1 SNHLY, CDR2 FYNNEI. CDR3 residues: CASSEDPAGITDTQYF.

The chain carries TRBV7-3 and TRBJ2-1; TCRdb outputs TRBD2, but without DNA this stays unchecked. This CDR3 has 16 residues. Per the germline V gene, CDR1 is SGHTA and CDR2 is FQGTGA. CDR3 residues: CASSLTGLAGYNEQFF.

V usage is TRBV3-1 and J usage is TRBJ1-5. Germline CDR1 is LGHDT and CDR2 is YNNKEL (reference sequence). CDR3 length: 13 residues. CDR3 sequence: CASSQDLGQPQHF.

This chain links TRBV7-2 with TRBJ1-5; no DNA is available, so the TRBD1 call from TCRdb remains unchecked. Germline CDR1 reads SGHTA; CDR2 reads FQGNSA. This CDR3 contains 15 residues. Here the CDR3 reads CVSSLQRGENQPQHF.

The rearrangement joins TRBV7-2 to TRBJ1-4; TCRdb picks TRBD1, but there is no DNA to check that call. The germline V gene has CDR1 SGHTA and CDR2 FQGNSA. The CDR3 is made up of 15 amino acids. CDR3 loop: CASSLEGQSNEKLFF.

The chain links TRBV20-1 to TRBJ2-4; the TRBD2 assignment by TCRdb is unverifiable without DNA. Germline CDR1 is DFQATT and CDR2 is SNEGSKA (reference sequence). The CDR3 spans 15 residues. The CDR3 protein is CSARPSGKGKNIQYF.

This chain uses TRBV19 with TRBJ1-1. This CDR3 is built from 13 residues. Per the germline V gene, CDR1 is LNHDA and CDR2 is SQIVND (reference sequence). Here the CDR3 reads CASQEDLLTEAFF.

The rearrangement uses TRBV20-1 and TRBJ1-1. The germline V gene has CDR1 DFQATT and CDR2 SNEGSKA (reference sequence). The CDR3 has 13 residues. The CDR3 protein is CSARTSRGPEAFF.

The gene calls are TRBV9 and TRBJ2-5; with no DNA, the TCRdb D assignment of TRBD1 cannot be verified. CDR1 and CDR2 (germline): SGDLS, YYNGEE. The CDR3 is 14 residues long. CDR3 sequence: CASCLRTAQETQYF.

V usage is TRBV20-1 and J usage is TRBJ2-1; TCRdb proposes TRBD1, but this gene call is untestable without DNA. The CDR3 has 14 amino acids. Germline lookup yields CDR1 DFQATT and CDR2 SNEGSKA (reference sequence). This chain's CDR3 is CSASRQGVVDEQFF.